These 22 T cell receptor beta chains came from one sample sequenced in a study of cytomegalovirus exposure and HLA in healthy donors. This PCR relied on a set of 60 Vbeta primers and 13 Jbeta primers. Profiled with immunoSEQ multiplex PCR; TCRdb holds only in-frame clones, not every one. The table lists about 200,000 clones, 85% of them singletons. Source material: PBMCs. The receptors were gathered from a woman aged 50 to 60 in good health and CMV-seronegative.

The chain employs TRBV7-2 and TRBJ2-1, with 11 nucleotides matching TRBD2. V trimming: 0 bases; J trimming: 8 bases; junction bases outside the gene matches: 3. Looked up from germline, CDR1 is SGHTA and CDR2 is FQGNSA. The CDR3 contains 15 residues. The CDR3 reads CASSLATSGSDEQFF. CDR3 sequence (DNA): TGTGCCAGCAGCTTAGCCACTAGCGGGAGCGATGAGCAGTTCTTC.

This rearrangement joins TRBV27 to TRBJ2-2, with a possible D match to TRBD2 (6 bases). CDR3 length: 16 residues. The germline V gene has CDR1 MNHEY and CDR2 SMNVEV (reference sequence). The V end was cut by 2 bases, the J end by 3 bases, with 13 bases between. Here the CDR3 DNA reads TGTGCCAGCAGTTTAATGGGGGGAATGCACACCGGGGAGCTGTTTTTT. Translation gives CASSLMGGMHTGELFF.

The V call is TRBV5-4, the J call TRBJ2-1; TRBD1 aligns across 8 bases. CDR1 and CDR2 (germline): SGHNT, YYREEE (reference sequence). This CDR3 spans 17 amino acids. Losses at the gene ends were 4 bases for V and 7 bases for J; bases not matched to a gene: 16. CDR3 in DNA: TGTGCCAGCAGCAGCCCCCAAGGACCAGGGGGCCGGAATGAGCAGTTCTTC. This codes for CASSSPQGPGGRNEQFF.

The chain recombines TRBV10-2 with TRBJ2-1; perhaps TRBD1 as D (6 bases). Trimming pared 7 bases from V and 6 bases from J, leaving 19 bases between. Germline CDR1 is WSHSY and CDR2 is SAAADI. CDR3 size: 15 residues. This CDR3 reads CASTRGGSIFNEQFF. The CDR3, as DNA: TGCGCCAGCACCAGAGGGGGATCCATTTTCAATGAGCAGTTCTTC.

The genes are TRBV30 and TRBJ2-2; D may be TRBD2 (5 bases). V lost 0 bases to trimming and J lost 3 bases, with 14 bases between them. CDR3 size: 16 residues. Germline loops: CDR1 GTSNPN, CDR2 SVGIG (reference sequence). CDR3 in amino acids: CAWSVWAGGYTGELFF. In DNA, the CDR3 is TGTGCCTGGAGTGTATGGGCCGGAGGATACACCGGGGAGCTGTTTTTT.

The CDR3 region is CASSEQGGGYEQYF. In DNA, the CDR3 is TGTGCCAGCAGTGAACAGGGGGGAGGATACGAGCAGTACTTC. The V gene is TRBV6-1, the J gene TRBJ2-7; TRBD1 is a possible D gene (7 bases). This CDR3 region has 14 residues. The germline CDR1 and CDR2 sequences are MNHNS and SASEGT. Trimming removed 2 bases from V and 4 bases from J, with 12 bases in between.

In this sample, this clone turned up once. The chain employs TRBV10-3 and TRBJ1-3; D is ambiguous. V was clipped by 7 bases and J by 2 bases, with 12 bases between them. The CDR3 extends over 14 amino acids. Per the germline V gene, CDR1 is ENHRY and CDR2 is SYGVKD. The CDR3 DNA sequence: TGTGCCATCACCACTTGGTCGCCTGGAAACACCATATATTTT. It yields the protein CAITTWSPGNTIYF.

This chain links TRBV2 with TRBJ2-1; TRBD1 aligns across 11 bases. The CDR3 is 14 residues long. Per germline, CDR1 SNHLY and CDR2 FYNNEI. V gave up 4 bases and J gave up 6 bases; unmatched junction bases: 2. The CDR3, as DNA: TGTGCCAGCAGTGTGGACAGGGGGCTCAATGAGCAGTTCTTC. It specifies CASSVDRGLNEQFF.

This rearrangement joins TRBV9 to TRBJ2-5, with 9 bases aligning to TRBD1. The CDR3 covers 17 residues. With V trimmed by 1 base and J by 1 base, 8 bases remained unmatched. Germline loops: CDR1 SGDLS, CDR2 YYNGEE. CDR3 bases: TGTGCCAGCAGCGTATCCTCCGGACAGGGGTCCCAAGAGACCCAGTACTTC. As protein: CASSVSSGQGSQETQYF.

The chain has TRBV6-5 and TRBJ2-7, with a tentative D call TRBD2 (6 bases). Trimming shortened V by 2 bases and J by 0 bases, and 8 bases separated the two germline ends. Germline lookup yields CDR1 MNHEY and CDR2 SVGAGI. The CDR3 length is 14 residues. The CDR3 reads CASSYGTASYEQYF. Written as DNA, the CDR3 is TGTGCCAGCAGTTACGGGACTGCCTCCTACGAGCAGTACTTC.

The CDR3 DNA reads as TGCGCCAGCAGCCAAGTACTTCCGGGACAGAGATATAGCAATCAGCCCCAGCATTTT. It is translated as CASSQVLPGQRYSNQPQHF. This chain joins TRBV4-3 and TRBJ1-5; 7 bases map to TRBD1. With V trimmed by 1 base and J by 0 bases, 12 bases remained unmatched. Germline V gene sequence: CDR1 LGHNA, CDR2 YSLEER. The CDR3 consists of 19 residues.

As regards this clone: The sample has other DNA sequences that encode this CDR3 too. The chain couples TRBV15 to TRBJ2-5; D may be TRBD1 (6 bases). Trimming took off 1 base at V and 2 bases at J, with 8 bases between the two ends. The germline CDR1 and CDR2 sequences are LNHNV and YYDKDF (reference sequence). CDR3 size: 14 residues. For the CDR3, the DNA is TGTGCCACCAGCAGAGGGGGGCAGCAAGAGACCCAGTACTTC. It translates to CATSRGGQQETQYF.

The chain couples TRBV6-5 to TRBJ2-7; the D gene is possibly TRBD1 (5 bases). Germline CDR1 is MNHEY and CDR2 is SVGAGI. V was pared by 8 bases and J by 3 bases, with 11 bases between. This CDR3 spans 12 amino acids. The CDR3: CASGYDSYEQYF. DNA of the CDR3: TGTGCCAGCGGATACGACAGCTACGAGCAGTACTTC.

V gene TRBV2 combines with J gene TRBJ2-1, with TRBD2 matching 11 bases. With 6 bases clipped from V and 2 bases from J, the junction kept 12 bases outside the gene matches. This CDR3 has 18 residues. Per germline, CDR1 SNHLY and CDR2 FYNNEI. CDR3 coding DNA: TGTGCCAGCAGCCTGGGACTAGCGGTTAAAGGCGCCTACAATGAGCAGTTCTTC. This encodes CASSLGLAVKGAYNEQFF.

In its sample, this clone was seen a few times. The V and J genes are TRBV7-9 and TRBJ1-2, with TRBD1 as a possible D gene (5 bases). The germline V and J ends were trimmed by 5 bases and 4 bases, with 17 bases remaining between them. Germline CDR1 is SEHNR and CDR2 is FQNEAQ (reference sequence). This CDR3 has 15 amino acids. The CDR3, as DNA: TGTGCCAGCAGCGCCCTGAAGGGGTCCTCCTATGGCTACACCTTC. It specifies CASSALKGSSYGYTF.

This chain uses TRBV5-1 with TRBJ1-6; no firm D call. This CDR3 region has 15 residues. V was shortened by 1 base and J by 4 bases, with 9 bases between the two germline ends. CDR1 is SGHRS, CDR2 YFSETQ, per germline. CDR3 bases: TGCGCCAGCAGCTTGAGCGAGGCGTATAATTCACCCCTCCACTTT. Its protein product is CASSLSEAYNSPLHF. Variable domain in full (rest from reference TRBV5-1 and TRBJ1-6): KAGVTQTPRYLIKTRGQQVTLSCSPISGHRSVSWYQQTPGQGLQFLFEYFSETQRNKGNFPGRFSGRQFSNSRSEMNVSTLELGDSALYLCASSLSEAYNSPLHFGNGTRLTVT.

The chain carries TRBV28 and TRBJ2-5; 8 nucleotides align to TRBD2. Looked up from germline, CDR1 is MDHEN and CDR2 is SYDVKM. V lost 8 bases to trimming and J lost 9 bases; unmatched junction nucleotides: 11. CDR3 length: 13 amino acids. The CDR3 nucleotides are TGTGCCAGCTGGAAGGGTTTCGGGGGGGCCCAGTACTTC. Protein product: CASWKGFGGAQYF. Filled out from reference TRBV28 and TRBJ2-5, the complete variable domain reads DVKVTQSSRYLVKRTGEKVFLECVQDMDHENMFWYRQDPGLGLRLIYFSYDVKMKEKGDIPEGYSVSREKKERFSLILESASTNQTSMYLCASWKGFGGAQYFGPGTRLLVL.

This chain joins TRBV10-3 and TRBJ2-7; D gene uncertain. The length of the CDR3 is 13 residues. V was pared by 3 bases and J by 0 bases, with 6 bases between. Germline V CDR1 and CDR2: ENHRY, SYGVKD. CDR3 sequence reads: CAISDTVSYEQYF. The CDR3, as DNA: TGTGCCATCAGTGATACAGTCTCCTACGAGCAGTACTTC.

This clone was detected a few times. The chain links TRBV5-4 to TRBJ2-7, with 8 bases matching TRBD2. Germline CDR1 is SGHNT and CDR2 is YYREEE (reference sequence). The CDR3 is made up of 13 amino acids. Trimming took 0 bases from V and 7 from J; bases not matched to a gene: 3. The CDR3 protein is CASSLGAGGEQYF. The CDR3 DNA is TGTGCCAGCAGCTTGGGTGCGGGGGGTGAGCAGTACTTC.

The J gene is TRBJ2-2, the V gene TRBV29-1; 8 bases map to TRBD1. Germline V gives CDR1 SQVTM, CDR2 ANQGSEA. CDR3 length equals 13 residues. Losses at the gene ends were 6 bases for V and 6 bases for J; bases not matched to a gene: 6. The CDR3 region has the DNA TGCAGCGTGGGCGACAGGGGCCCCGGGGAGCTGTTTTTT. It specifies CSVGDRGPGELFF.

This clone showed up just once. The chain has TRBV5-1 and TRBJ1-1, with unresolved D. The CDR3 spans 17 residues. Trimming stripped 3 bases from V and 0 bases from J, with 18 bases between. CDR1 and CDR2 (germline): SGHRS, YFSETQ. CDR3 coding DNA: TGCGCCAGCAGCTCTTACGGGAGGGCTAAGATGAACACTGAAGCTTTCTTT. Encoded protein: CASSSYGRAKMNTEAFF.

The chain joins TRBV11-2 to TRBJ1-3, with 7 positions matching TRBD1. V shed 5 bases and J 1 base; nucleotides not matched to a gene: 8. In germline, CDR1 is SGHAT, CDR2 FQNNGV. The CDR3 spans 16 residues. The CDR3 DNA is TGTGCCAGCAGCCGACGGACAGGTGGTTCTGGAAACACCATATATTTT. Its protein is CASSRRTGGSGNTIYF.